A single sample is the source of the 15 T cell receptor beta chains below, sequenced in a study of shared clonotypes between healthy human individuals. TCRdb keeps only in-frame clones here, not all; method: immunoSEQ multiplex PCR. The repertoire includes 2 million to 3 million clones, approximately 90% of them detected once, and around 0.14% sits in the top ten. Input material: naive CD4+ T cells sorted from blood. Described subset: CD45RA+ positively selected. All receptors come from a man between 18 and 29 years old in good health.

The V gene is TRBV6-4, the J gene TRBJ2-6, with 7 nucleotides matching TRBD1. Germline values: CDR1 MRHNA, CDR2 SNTAGT. The CDR3 totals 16 residues. The ends lost 6 bases at V and 2 bases at J; junction bases unmatched: 7. CDR3 sequence: CASSPDRVAGANVLTF. CDR3 in DNA: TGTGCCAGCAGCCCTGACAGGGTGGCTGGGGCCAACGTCCTGACTTTC.

The rearrangement links TRBV7-9 to TRBJ1-3; 7 nucleotides match TRBD1. CDR1 and CDR2 (germline): SEHNR, FQNEAQ (reference sequence). This CDR3 is 16 amino acids long. J gave up 4 bases and V 0 bases, and 6 bases lay outside the gene matches. This CDR3 reads CASSLAEGARGNTIYF. CDR3 DNA: TGTGCCAGCAGCTTAGCGGAGGGGGCGCGGGGAAACACCATATATTTT.

As for this clone: The junction does not match germline at one end; this may be a read error. The rearrangement joins TRBV6-1 to TRBJ2-7, with D unclear. This CDR3 has 12 residues. CDR1 MNHNS and CDR2 SASEGT come from the germline V gene. The DNA for the CDR3 is TGTGCCATCAGTGGTACCAGGTACGAGCAGTACTTC. This codes for CAISGTRYEQYF.

V is TRBV5-1 and J is TRBJ2-7, with D maybe TRBD1 (6 bases). Trimming stripped 0 bases from V and 3 bases from J, with 13 bases between. Germline V gives CDR1 SGHRS, CDR2 YFSETQ. The CDR3 extends over 15 amino acids. The CDR3 DNA is TGCGCCAGCAGCTTGGCCCCCCGGGACAACTACGAGCAGTACTTC. It yields the protein CASSLAPRDNYEQYF. The variable domain in full, completed from reference TRBV5-1 and TRBJ2-7, reads KAGVTQTPRYLIKTRGQQVTLSCSPISGHRSVSWYQQTPGQGLQFLFEYFSETQRNKGNFPGRFSGRQFSNSRSEMNVSTLELGDSALYLCASSLAPRDNYEQYFGPGTRLTVT.

On this clone itself: Within the sample, other DNA sequences also encode this same CDR3. The chain has TRBV5-1 and TRBJ2-5; tentatively, D is TRBD2 (6 bases). CDR1 SGHRS and CDR2 YFSETQ come from the germline V gene. The V gene lost 0 bases and the J gene lost 1 base, with 7 bases spanning the gap. This CDR3 contains 14 residues. This chain's CDR3 is CASSLGRGQETQYF. CDR3 nucleotide sequence: TGCGCCAGCAGCTTGGGGAGGGGCCAAGAGACCCAGTACTTC.

Written as DNA, the CDR3 is TGTGCCAGCAGTGGGGAAGGGGGGGGGAGAAGGCAGCCCCAGCATTTT. Its protein product is CASSGEGGGRRQPQHF. The gene calls are TRBV6-1 and TRBJ1-5; a possible D gene is TRBD1 (6 bases). CDR1 is MNHNS, CDR2 SASEGT, per germline. V lost 4 bases, J lost 7 bases, and 20 bases lay in between. The CDR3 is made up of 16 amino acids.

V gene TRBV6-5 combines with J gene TRBJ2-7; possibly TRBD2 for D (5 bases). The germline gives CDR1 MNHEY, CDR2 SVGAGI. V was trimmed by 5 bases and J by 0 bases, leaving 14 bases between them. This CDR3 has 15 residues. The CDR3 protein is CASSPDWEHSYEQYF. The CDR3 DNA reads TGTGCCAGCAGTCCAGACTGGGAGCACTCCTACGAGCAGTACTTC.

The chain recombines TRBV9 with TRBJ2-5; D perhaps matches TRBD2 (7 bases). V was clipped by 4 bases and J by 3 bases, with 28 bases between them. CDR3 size: 19 residues. Germline V gene lookup returns CDR1 SGDLS and CDR2 YYNGEE. The CDR3 reads CASSLFPSGAGAYEETQYF. DNA for the CDR3: TGTGCCAGCAGCCTTTTCCCCTCAGGGGCGGGGGCTTATGAAGAGACCCAGTACTTC.

The rearrangement uses TRBV19 and TRBJ1-1; TRBD1 aligns across 7 bases. CDR1 is LNHDA, CDR2 SQIVND, per germline (reference sequence). The CDR3 covers 14 residues. The ends lost 5 bases at V and 5 bases at J; junction bases unmatched: 8. The CDR3 sequence: CASSSTGARTEAFF. The CDR3 DNA sequence: TGTGCCAGTAGTTCTACAGGGGCGCGAACTGAAGCTTTCTTT.

CDR3 amino acids: CAWVRQGNTEAFF. The CDR3 DNA follows: TGTGCCTGGGTCAGACAGGGGAACACTGAAGCTTTCTTT. The chain recombines TRBV30 with TRBJ1-1; 7 bases align to TRBD1. Germline CDR1 is GTSNPN and CDR2 is SVGIG (reference sequence). V was pared by 5 bases and J by 1 base, with 4 bases of the junction left unmatched. This CDR3 is 13 amino acids long.

A remark on this clone: The identical CDR3 is also encoded by other nucleotide sequences in the sample. The J gene is TRBJ2-5, the V gene TRBV6-6; D remains ambiguous. CDR3 size: 11 residues. Trimming stripped 6 bases from V and 2 bases from J, with 4 bases between. Germline CDR1 and CDR2: MNHNY and SVGAGI (reference sequence). DNA of the CDR3: TGTGCCAGCAGCCATCAAGAGACCCAGTACTTC. The encoded protein is CASSHQETQYF.

V gene TRBV27 combines with J gene TRBJ1-4, with D maybe TRBD1 (5 bases). The germline CDR1 and CDR2 sequences are MNHEY and SMNVEV (reference sequence). Trimming left V 5 bases short and J 2 bases short, with 12 bases between. The CDR3 length is 15 residues. The CDR3 here is CASSPEGTTNEKLFF. The CDR3 DNA sequence: TGTGCCAGCAGTCCCGAAGGGACTACTAATGAAAAACTGTTTTTT.

The chain carries TRBV5-1 and TRBJ1-5, with D tentatively TRBD1 (6 bases). The CDR3 runs to 15 residues. Trimming removed 0 bases from V and 3 bases from J, with 10 bases in between. CDR1 SGHRS and CDR2 YFSETQ come from the germline V gene. DNA for the CDR3: TGCGCCAGCAGCTTGGACGGACAGACCAATCAGCCCCAGCATTTT. Translating it yields CASSLDGQTNQPQHF.

V gene TRBV25-1 combines with J gene TRBJ2-2; no definite D call. Trimming shortened V by 3 bases and J by 6 bases, and 5 bases separated the two germline ends. CDR1 is MGHDK and CDR2 is SYGVNS in the germline V gene. This CDR3 spans 12 amino acids. CDR3 DNA: TGTGCCAGCAGTGACCAGGCCGGGGAGCTGTTTTTT. It is translated as CASSDQAGELFF.

This clone was observed once. The CDR3 region has the DNA TGTGCCAGCAGCCAGACTAGCGGGAACCCCTACGAGCAGTACTTC. The encoded protein is CASSQTSGNPYEQYF. This rearrangement joins TRBV7-2 to TRBJ2-7; 11 nucleotides align to TRBD2. Germline CDR1 is SGHTA and CDR2 is FQGNSA. The CDR3 has 15 amino acids. V dropped 5 bases and J dropped 2; count of bases not matched to a gene: 5.